This TCR beta chain emerged from a study of cytomegalovirus exposure and HLA in healthy donors. General observations from the study: Fewer N-insertions (relative to the 666-donor mean) were reportedly seen in an Asian-associated ancestry cluster in a later analysis.

Note on this clone: What it binds is unknown.

It was with 60 Vbeta and 13 Jbeta primers that the PCR ran. The assay was immunoSEQ multiplex PCR, and TCRdb's table has in-frame clones only and misses some. The repertoire holds about 120,000 clones, with approximately 81% as singletons. Sequenced: PBMCs. The sequence was collected from a man aged 25-40 years in good health and CMV-seropositive.

The CDR3 nucleotides are TGCGCCAGCAGCCAAGGGGTAGCGCGAAGCTCCTACGAGCAGTACTTC. Amino acid sequence: CASSQGVARSSYEQYF. The J gene is TRBJ2-7, the V gene TRBV4-3, with D possibly being TRBD2 (5 bases). V was clipped by 1 base and J by 0 bases, with 13 bases between them. Germline V lookup: CDR1 LGHNA, CDR2 YSLEER. The CDR3 has 16 residues.